This T cell receptor (beta chain) stems from a study of T cell repertoires in cytomegalovirus infection. About the research overall: It was the public TCR beta signatures that indicated both CMV infection and matching HLA type. Study-level findings and limits: Cumulated frequencies of public TCR beta families served to identify carriers of CMV plus the relevant HLA.

TCRdb independently ran MiXCR on the reads; one entry per CDR3 protein. The sample consists of some 350,000 distinct CDR3 sequences, roughly 34% of them appearing once. The CDR3 totals 15 residues. The V gene's germline CDR1 is SGHVS and CDR2 FNYEAQ. V was pared by 3 bases and J by 4 bases, with 12 bases between. This clonotype was counted only a few times. Its specificity is not known. The chain couples TRBV7-6 to TRBJ1-4, with a weak D call TRBD1 (5 bases). This specimen was cultured PBMCs, taken from culture after CMV antigen stimulation. The sequence derives from a human donor in good health (CMV status not recorded). Some clones in this sample may be carry-over from other donors' samples. CDR3 in DNA: TGTGCCAGCAGCTTCCGGGACGGCGTTAATGAAAAACTGTTTTTT. This sequence encodes CASSFRDGVNEKLFF.